This T cell receptor (beta chain) was recovered during a study of T cell clones after liver transplantation. Overall study: Immunosuppression withdrawal was tried within 2 years after liver transplantation in this trial.

CD3+CD4+ and CD3+CD8+ cells were FACS-sorted from thawed unstimulated PBMCs. Method: immunoSEQ multiplex PCR; TCRdb's copy keeps in-frame clones and lacks some. Among 90,000 to 120,000 clones listed, approximately 85% were seen once. Study-level results: In 5 of 8 subjects, circulating graft-donor-reactive CD4 TCRbeta sequences fell significantly after transplant.

This clone has just a few counts. Its antigen remains unknown. V lost 3 bases to trimming and J lost 11 bases; unmatched junction nucleotides: 4. From germline, CDR1 is KGHSH and CDR2 LQKENI. The CDR3 is made up of 12 amino acids. Sample: CD4+ T cells from blood, taken before liver transplant. This receptor was obtained from a human donor who received a liver transplant. V and J are TRBV18 and TRBJ2-5, with 9 bases fitting TRBD1. The CDR3 DNA sequence: TGTGCCAGCTCACCCCAGGGACAGGGACAGTACTTC. This codes for CASSPQGQGQYF.